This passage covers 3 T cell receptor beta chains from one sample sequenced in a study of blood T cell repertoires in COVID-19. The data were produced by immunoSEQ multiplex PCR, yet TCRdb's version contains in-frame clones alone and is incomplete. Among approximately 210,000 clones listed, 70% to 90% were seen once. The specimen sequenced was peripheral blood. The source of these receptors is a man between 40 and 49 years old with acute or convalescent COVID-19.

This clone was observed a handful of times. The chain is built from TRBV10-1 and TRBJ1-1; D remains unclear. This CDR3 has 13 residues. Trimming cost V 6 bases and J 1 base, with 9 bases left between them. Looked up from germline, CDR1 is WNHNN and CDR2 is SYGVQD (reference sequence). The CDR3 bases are TGCGCCAGCAGAGCCACGGGGAACACTGAAGCTTTCTTT. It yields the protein CASRATGNTEAFF.

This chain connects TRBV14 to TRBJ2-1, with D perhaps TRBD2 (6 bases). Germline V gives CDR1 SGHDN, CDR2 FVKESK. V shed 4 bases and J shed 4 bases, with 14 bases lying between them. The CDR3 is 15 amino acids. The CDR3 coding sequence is TGTGCCAGCAGCCCCGGGGGAATAGGGTACAATGAGCAGTTCTTC. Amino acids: CASSPGGIGYNEQFF.

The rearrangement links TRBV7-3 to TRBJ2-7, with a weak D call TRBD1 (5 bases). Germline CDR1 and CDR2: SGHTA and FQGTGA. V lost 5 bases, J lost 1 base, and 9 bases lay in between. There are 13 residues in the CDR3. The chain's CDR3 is CASSPDRSYEQYF. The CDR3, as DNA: TGTGCCAGCAGCCCCGACAGATCCTACGAGCAGTACTTC.